This TCR beta chain was sequenced during a study of T cells in Graves' hyperthyroidism and ophthalmopathy (dated by TCRdb to 2018 to 2020). Broadly, across the study: Peripheral blood was collected at initial diagnosis, before any treatment. TCR V-J signatures able to tell the groups apart were searched for in a discovery cohort of 95 to 100 patients, of whom around 43 had Graves' ophthalmopathy and more than 55 had stable Graves' hyperthyroidism. Prospective prediction of ophthalmopathy was tested in an independent validation cohort consisting of about 19 hyperthyroidism patients and around 17 patients who later progressed to ophthalmopathy. The approximately 97 discovery patients were randomly divided into training and test sets at a 7:3 ratio. In roughly six Graves' hyperthyroidism patients, the study also compared T-cell repertoires from thyroid tissue with T-cell repertoires from blood. After sampling, hyperthyroidism patients received methimazole starting at 30 mg daily, and ophthalmopathy patients received high-dose intravenous methylprednisolone. The paper reports TCR Vbeta CDR3 sequencing of some 140 peripheral blood samples: 43 ophthalmopathy, about 75 hyperthyroidism and about 17 progressor patients.

As regards this clonotype: No cognate antigen has been identified for it. No much larger clonotype is one base removed from it; base qualities were not supplied.

The TCR beta CDR3 regions were amplified from the RNA transcripts. The TCR CDR3 was subjected to a first round of RT-PCR using the HTBI primer set and the Qiagen OneStep RT-PCR kit. The libraries were constructed in a second round of multiplex PCR and then size-selected and purified. Libraries were sequenced paired-end with 100 bp reads on an Illumina HiSeq2000. In the original analysis: SOAPnuke was used to process the raw data, removing reads that contained adapters or uncalled bases, had a mean Phred below 15, or lacked an exact match to the constant primer or identifier. COPE v1.2.5 was used to merge high-quality paired reads, and clonotypes were defined as unique nucleotide sequences. Clonotypes were aligned to IMGT TRBV, TRBD and TRBJ reference segments using MiTCR v1.1. The analysis included only V-J combinations with a frequency above 0.0001, which together covered around 99% of the repertoires. The TCS score was defined as F50 (clonal expansion) divided by E x V (chaos), with BLOSUM62-based TCRdist calculated between CDR3 peptides within each V-J. Welch's t-statistics and random forest reduced roughly 500 V-J features to 13, which were used in a naive Bayes classifier (R e1071). The raw public reads went through TCRdb reprocessing: fastp at Q25, MiXCR clone calling, in-frame beta chains kept. Here each entry gathers all rows of one CDR3 protein and keeps the most common genes and DNA. The V and J calls were determined by TCRdb, not by the authors. Across this sample there are approximately 210,000 distinct CDR3 sequences, with over 15% seen only once. The ten largest clonotypes hold under 65% of the sample.

What the authors observed across the whole study: A model built on a 13 V-J signature distinguished ophthalmopathy from stable hyperthyroidism, reaching 85% to 90% sensitivity and about 81% specificity in cross-validation and 80%/75% in testing. In validation, the model predicted progression to ophthalmopathy a median of roughly 6.5 months before onset, with roughly 70% sensitivity and around 76% specificity. Most expanded thyroid clonotypes (frequency above 0.001) were also detected in blood, suggesting blood repertoires may reflect thyroid immune responses. Sample size was not statistically predetermined, and investigators were not blinded to group allocation.

Via the germline V gene (reference sequence), CDR1 is DFQATT and CDR2 SNEGSKA. V loses 3 bases of germline sequence and J loses 2 bases, and the interval between the two ends is 15 bases. Its CDR3 holds 15 amino acids, cysteine through phenylalanine. The sequence is cut down to CDR3 DNA, 45 bases in frame from base 1. Stable Graves' hyperthyroidism was defined as no progression to ophthalmopathy during 18 months of follow-up. Hyperthyroidism patients were newly diagnosed, with disease duration under 2 months, and aged 18 to 65 years. Any patient with an uncontrolled infection, another autoimmune disease, pregnancy or lactation was excluded. Diagnoses were established on the basis of clinical symptoms, serum thyroxine and TRAb, thyroid ultrasound, and orbital computed tomography. Ficoll-Paque density gradient centrifugation was used to isolate PBMCs from around 9.1 ml of fresh peripheral blood. Total RNA was extracted with Trizol reagent, and quality was checked on an Agilent 2100 Bioanalyzer.

The rearrangement combines TRBV20-1 with TRBJ2-3, and perhaps TRBD2 as D gene, on 6 matching bases. The receptor was isolated from a man in his fifties or sixties with Graves' hyperthyroidism. The specimen was blood. DNA sequence: TGCAGTGCTAGCATCGGGGGTATAGACACAGATACGCAGTATTTT. Its translation reads: CSASIGGIDTDTQYF.